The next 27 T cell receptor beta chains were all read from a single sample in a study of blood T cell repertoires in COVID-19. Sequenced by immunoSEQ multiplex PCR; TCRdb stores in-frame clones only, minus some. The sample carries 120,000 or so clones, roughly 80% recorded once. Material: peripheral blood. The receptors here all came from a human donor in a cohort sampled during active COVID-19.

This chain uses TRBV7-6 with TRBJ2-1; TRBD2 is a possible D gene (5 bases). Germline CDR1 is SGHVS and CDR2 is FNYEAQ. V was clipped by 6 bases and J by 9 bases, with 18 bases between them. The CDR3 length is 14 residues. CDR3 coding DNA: TGTGCCAGCAGAGACGGAGCCGTCAGCGGTGAGCAGTTCTTC. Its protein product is CASRDGAVSGEQFF.

In DNA, the CDR3 is TGTGCCAGCAGCACCCAGCCAGGGCGAGAGACCCAGTACTTC. Protein product: CASSTQPGRETQYF. This chain uses TRBV7-6 with TRBJ2-5; D possibly corresponds to TRBD1 (5 bases). The V gene lost 5 bases and the J gene lost 4 bases, with 14 bases spanning the gap. Germline CDR1 and CDR2: SGHVS and FNYEAQ. The CDR3 extends over 14 amino acids.

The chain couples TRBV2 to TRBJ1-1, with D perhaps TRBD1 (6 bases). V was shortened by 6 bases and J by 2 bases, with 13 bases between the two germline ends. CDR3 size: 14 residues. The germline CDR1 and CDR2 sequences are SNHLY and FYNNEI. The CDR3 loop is CASRTGPLNTEAFF. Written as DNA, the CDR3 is TGTGCCAGCAGGACAGGCCCCCTCAACACTGAAGCTTTCTTT.

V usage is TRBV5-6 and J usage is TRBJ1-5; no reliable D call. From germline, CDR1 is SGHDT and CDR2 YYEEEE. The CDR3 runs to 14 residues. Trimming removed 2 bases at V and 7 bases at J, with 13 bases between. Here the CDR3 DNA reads TGTGCCAGCAGCTTTAATGGCGGATCCCAGCCCCAGCATTTT. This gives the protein CASSFNGGSQPQHF. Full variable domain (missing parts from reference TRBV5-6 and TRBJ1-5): DAGVTQSPTHLIKTRGQQVTLRCSPKSGHDTVSWYQQALGQGPQFIFQYYEEEERQRGNFPDRFSGHQFPNYSSELNVNALLLGDSALYLCASSFNGGSQPQHFGDGTRLSIL.

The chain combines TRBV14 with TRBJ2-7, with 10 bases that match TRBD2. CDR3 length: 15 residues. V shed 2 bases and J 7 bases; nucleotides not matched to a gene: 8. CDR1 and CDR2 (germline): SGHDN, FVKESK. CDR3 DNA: TGTGCCAGCAGCCAACTGCTAGCGGGAGTGGGAGAGCAGTACTTC. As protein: CASSQLLAGVGEQYF.

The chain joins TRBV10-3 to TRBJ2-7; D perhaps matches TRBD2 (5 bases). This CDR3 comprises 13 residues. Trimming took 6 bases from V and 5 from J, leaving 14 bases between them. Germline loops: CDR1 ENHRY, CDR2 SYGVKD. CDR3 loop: CAIRGLAVNEQYF. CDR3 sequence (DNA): TGTGCCATCAGAGGACTGGCTGTGAACGAGCAGTACTTC.

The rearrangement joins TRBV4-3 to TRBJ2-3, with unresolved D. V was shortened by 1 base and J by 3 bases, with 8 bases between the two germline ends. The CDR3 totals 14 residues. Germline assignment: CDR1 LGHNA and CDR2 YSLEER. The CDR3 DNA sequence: TGCGCCAGCAGCCAAGGAGAGGAGACAGATACGCAGTATTTT. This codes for CASSQGEETDTQYF.

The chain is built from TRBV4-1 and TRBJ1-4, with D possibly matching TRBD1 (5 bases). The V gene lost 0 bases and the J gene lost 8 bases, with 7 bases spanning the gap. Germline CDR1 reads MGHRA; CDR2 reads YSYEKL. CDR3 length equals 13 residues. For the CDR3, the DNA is TGCGCCAGCAGCCAAGAACGACAGGAAAAACTGTTTTTT. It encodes CASSQERQEKLFF.

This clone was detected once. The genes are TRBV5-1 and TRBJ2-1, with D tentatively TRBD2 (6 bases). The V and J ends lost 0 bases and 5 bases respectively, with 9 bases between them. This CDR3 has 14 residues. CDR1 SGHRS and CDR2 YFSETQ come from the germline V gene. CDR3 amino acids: CASSLGRRDNEQFF. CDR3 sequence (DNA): TGCGCCAGCAGCTTGGGTCGGAGGGACAATGAGCAGTTCTTC.

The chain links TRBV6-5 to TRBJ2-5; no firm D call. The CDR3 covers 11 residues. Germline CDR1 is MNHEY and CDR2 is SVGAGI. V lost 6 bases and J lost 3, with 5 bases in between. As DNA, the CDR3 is TGTGCCAGCAGCCAGGAAGAGACCCAGTACTTC. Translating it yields CASSQEETQYF.

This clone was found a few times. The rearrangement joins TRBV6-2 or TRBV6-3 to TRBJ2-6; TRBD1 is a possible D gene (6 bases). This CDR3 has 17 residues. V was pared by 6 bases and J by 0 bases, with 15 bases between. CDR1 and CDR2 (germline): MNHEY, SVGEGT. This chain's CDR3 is CASSPYRALSGANVLTF. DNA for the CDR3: TGTGCCAGCAGCCCCTACAGGGCTCTCTCTGGGGCCAACGTCCTGACTTTC.

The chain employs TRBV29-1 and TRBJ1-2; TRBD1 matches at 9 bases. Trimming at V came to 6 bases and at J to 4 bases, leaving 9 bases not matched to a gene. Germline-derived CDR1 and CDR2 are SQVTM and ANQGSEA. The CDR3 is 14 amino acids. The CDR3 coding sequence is TGCAGCGTGGACTCCGGGACAGGGTCCTATGGCTACACCTTC. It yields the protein CSVDSGTGSYGYTF. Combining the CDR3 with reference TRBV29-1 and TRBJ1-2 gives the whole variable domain SAVISQKPSRDICQRGTSLTIQCQVDSQVTMMFWYRQQPGQSLTLIATANQGSEATYESGFVIDKFPISRPNLTFSTLTVSNMSPEDSSIYLCSVDSGTGSYGYTFGSGTRLTVV.

In DNA, the CDR3 is TGTGCCAGCAGCCCTGGCGTCGGACTAGTGCTTGGGGAGACCCAGTACTTC. Translated: CASSPGVGLVLGETQYF. The chain couples TRBV7-7 to TRBJ2-5; 7 positions match TRBD2. Germline CDR1 reads SSHAT; CDR2 reads FNYEAQ (reference sequence). J was trimmed by 5 bases and V by 5 bases; bases with no gene match: 17. CDR3 length: 17 residues.

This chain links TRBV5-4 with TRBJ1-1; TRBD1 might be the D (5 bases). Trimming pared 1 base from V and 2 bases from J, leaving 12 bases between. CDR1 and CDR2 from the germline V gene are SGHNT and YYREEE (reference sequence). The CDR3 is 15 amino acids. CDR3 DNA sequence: TGTGCCAGCAGCTTGCCCTCGACAGCTAACACTGAAGCTTTCTTT. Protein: CASSLPSTANTEAFF.

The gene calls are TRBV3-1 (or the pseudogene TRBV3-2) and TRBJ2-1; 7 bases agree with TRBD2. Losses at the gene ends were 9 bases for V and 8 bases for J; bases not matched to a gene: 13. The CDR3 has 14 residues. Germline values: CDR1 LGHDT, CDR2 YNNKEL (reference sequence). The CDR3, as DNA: TGTGCCAGTGCCGTAAGTGTGGGGGGGGATGAGCAGTTCTTC. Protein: CASAVSVGGDEQFF.

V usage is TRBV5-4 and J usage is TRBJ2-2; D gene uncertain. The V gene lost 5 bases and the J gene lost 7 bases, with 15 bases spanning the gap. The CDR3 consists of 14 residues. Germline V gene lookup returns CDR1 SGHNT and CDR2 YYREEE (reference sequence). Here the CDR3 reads CASSFWAFHGELFF. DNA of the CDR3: TGTGCCAGCAGTTTTTGGGCGTTTCACGGGGAGCTGTTTTTT. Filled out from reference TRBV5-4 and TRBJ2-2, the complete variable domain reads ETGVTQSPTHLIKTRGQQVTLRCSSQSGHNTVSWYQQALGQGPQFIFQYYREEENGRGNFPPRFSGLQFPNYSSELNVNALELDDSALYLCASSFWAFHGELFFGEGSRLTVL.

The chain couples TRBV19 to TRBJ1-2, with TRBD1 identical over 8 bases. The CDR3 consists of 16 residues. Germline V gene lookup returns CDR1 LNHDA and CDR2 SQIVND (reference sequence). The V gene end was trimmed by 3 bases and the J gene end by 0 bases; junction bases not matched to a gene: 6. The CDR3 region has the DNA TGTGCCAGTAGTATTGCGCTGACAGGGGCTAACTATGGCTACACCTTC. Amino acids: CASSIALTGANYGYTF.

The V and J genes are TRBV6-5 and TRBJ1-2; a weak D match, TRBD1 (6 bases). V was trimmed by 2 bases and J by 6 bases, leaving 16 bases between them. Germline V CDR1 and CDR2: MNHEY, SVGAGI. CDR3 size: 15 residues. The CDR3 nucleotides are TGTGCCAGCAGTTACAGGACAGCCACGTTGGATGGCTACACCTTC. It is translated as CASSYRTATLDGYTF.

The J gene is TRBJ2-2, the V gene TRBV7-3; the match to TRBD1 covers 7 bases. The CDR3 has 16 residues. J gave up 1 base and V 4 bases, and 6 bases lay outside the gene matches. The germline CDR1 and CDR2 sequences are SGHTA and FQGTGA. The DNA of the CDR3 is TGTGCCAGCAGCTCACTAAACAGGGGGAACACCGGGGAGCTGTTTTTT. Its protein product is CASSSLNRGNTGELFF.

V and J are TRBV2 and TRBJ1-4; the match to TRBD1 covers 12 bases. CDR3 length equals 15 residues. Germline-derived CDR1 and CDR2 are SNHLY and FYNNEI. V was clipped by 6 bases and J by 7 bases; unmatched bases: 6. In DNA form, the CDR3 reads TGTGCCAGCAGGACCGGGACAGGGGGCCTTGAAAAACTGTTTTTT. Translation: CASRTGTGGLEKLFF.

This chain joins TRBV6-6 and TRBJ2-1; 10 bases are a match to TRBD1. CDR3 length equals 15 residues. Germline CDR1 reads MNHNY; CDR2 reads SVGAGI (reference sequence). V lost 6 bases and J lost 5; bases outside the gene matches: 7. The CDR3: CASRDDRGRNNEQFF. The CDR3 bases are TGTGCCAGCAGGGATGACAGGGGGCGCAACAATGAGCAGTTCTTC.

DNA for the CDR3: TGTGCCAGCAGCTTAGCGACAGGGGATGGGCCCGGGGAGCTGTTTTTT. Its translation: CASSLATGDGPGELFF. The genes are TRBV7-9 and TRBJ2-2; the match to TRBD1 covers 8 bases. This CDR3 is 16 amino acids long. Germline CDR1 and CDR2: SEHNR and FQNEAQ (reference sequence). Losses at the gene ends were 0 bases for V and 6 bases for J; bases not matched to a gene: 6.

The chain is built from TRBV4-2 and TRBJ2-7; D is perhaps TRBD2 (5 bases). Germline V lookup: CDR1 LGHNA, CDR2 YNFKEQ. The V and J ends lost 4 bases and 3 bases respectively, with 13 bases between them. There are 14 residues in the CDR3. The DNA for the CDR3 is TGTGCCAGCAGCCCCGAAATCCGGGGCTACGAGCAGTACTTC. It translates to CASSPEIRGYEQYF.

The CDR3 loop reads CASSSGHTAYEQYF. The CDR3 region has the DNA TGTGCCAGCTCATCGGGTCACACGGCCTACGAGCAGTACTTC. The rearrangement links TRBV18 to TRBJ2-7; D gene uncertain. The V gene lost 5 bases and the J gene lost 2 bases, with 13 bases spanning the gap. The germline gives CDR1 KGHSH, CDR2 LQKENI. This CDR3 region has 14 residues. The full variable domain, in which reference TRBV18 and TRBJ2-7 provide the parts outside the CDR3, is NAGVMQNPRHLVRRRGQEARLRCSPMKGHSHVYWYRQLPEEGLKFMVYLQKENIIDESGMPKERFSAEFPKEGPSILRIQQVVRGDSAAYFCASSSGHTAYEQYFGPGTRLTVT.

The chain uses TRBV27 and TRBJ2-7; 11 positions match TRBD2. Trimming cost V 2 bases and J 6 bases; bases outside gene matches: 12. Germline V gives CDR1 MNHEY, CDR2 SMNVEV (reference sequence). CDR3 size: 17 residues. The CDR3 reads CASSLGILAGELREQYF. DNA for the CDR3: TGTGCCAGCAGTTTAGGTATACTAGCGGGAGAACTACGCGAGCAGTACTTC.

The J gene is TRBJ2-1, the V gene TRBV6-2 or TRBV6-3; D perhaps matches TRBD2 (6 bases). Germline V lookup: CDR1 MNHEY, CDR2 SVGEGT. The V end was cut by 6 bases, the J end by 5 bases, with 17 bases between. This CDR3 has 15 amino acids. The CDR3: CASSHRRGGDNEQFF. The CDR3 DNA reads TGTGCCAGCAGCCACCGGCGGGGAGGAGACAATGAGCAGTTCTTC.

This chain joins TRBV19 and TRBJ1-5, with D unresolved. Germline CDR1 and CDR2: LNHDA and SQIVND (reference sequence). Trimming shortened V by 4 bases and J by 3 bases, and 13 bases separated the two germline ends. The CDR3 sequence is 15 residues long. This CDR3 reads CASSTLDTNNQPQHF. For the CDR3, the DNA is TGTGCCAGTAGTACCCTCGACACAAACAATCAGCCCCAGCATTTT.